A selection of T cell receptor beta chains follows, all from one sample in a study of T cell responses to AZD1222 COVID-19 vaccine. Profiling relied on immunoSEQ multiplex PCR, and the TCRdb table lists in-frame clones only, not all of them. The sample holds approximately 70,000 clones, 75% to 90% seen once. The material sequenced was peripheral blood, taken on day 0 of AZD1222 vaccination. These receptor sequences come from an adult in good health. Each CDR3 is given with its conserved first and last residue. D genes are given only for firm matches. The listing skips clone size in some rows; elsewhere it reads once, few, many or a size class.

>.|.|TRBJ1-1|TRBV18
TGTGCCAGCTCACCAGGCAGGGTCGCGAACACTGAAGCTTTCTTT
CASSPGRVANTEAFF
>.|.|TRBJ1-2|TRBV28
TGTGCCAGCAGTTCAATGGTAGGGGGAGGCTACACCTTC
CASSSMVGGGYTF
>TRBD1|.|TRBJ1-6|TRBV11-2
TGTGCCAGCAGCTTAAGGACAGGGGGCTCCTATAATTCACCCCTCCACTTT
CASSLRTGGSYNSPLHF
>.|.|TRBJ1-3|TRBV18
TGTGCCAGCTCCCCTGCCCCAGGGACTGGAAACACCATATATTTT
CASSPAPGTGNTIYF
>.|once|TRBJ2-7|TRBV10-3
TGTGCCATCAGTGATCGAGTGGGGGCGGACGGAGGCTACGAGCAGTACTTC
CAISDRVGADGGYEQYF
>.|.|TRBJ1-1|TRBV7-9
TGTGCCAGCAGCATTAACAGGGACACTGAAGCTTTCTTT
CASSINRDTEAFF
>.|few|TRBJ2-2|TRBV5-1
TGCGCCAGCCAGGAGTGGGCTCAGGCCACCGGGGAGCTGTTTTTT
CASQEWAQATGELFF
>.|.|TRBJ2-7|TRBV6-5
TGTGCCAGCAGTTACTCGAGACGTTCTTACGGCTACGAGCAGTACTTC
CASSYSRRSYGYEQYF
>TRBD1|.|TRBJ1-2|TRBV5-5
TGTGCCAGCAGCACCGGACAGGGGGATGGCTACACCTTC
CASSTGQGDGYTF
>.|.|TRBJ1-1|TRBV5-4
TGTGCCAGCAGCTTTTTAACAGCTGAAGCTTTCTTT
CASSFLTAEAFF
>TRBD1|.|TRBJ1-3|TRBV5-4
TGTGCCAGCAGCTCCGGGACAGGGGGTATTCAGAGCTCTGGAAACACCATATATTTT
CASSSGTGGIQSSGNTIYF
>.|.|TRBJ1-1|TRBV7-2
TGTGCCAGCAGCTTAACAAACACTGAAGCTTTCTTT
CASSLTNTEAFF
>.|.|TRBJ2-5|TRBV5-1
TGCGCCAGCAGCCGACGGGGCGGGACGGAAGTGACCCAGTACTTC
CASSRRGGTEVTQYF
>TRBD2|.|TRBJ2-1|TRBV30
TGTGCCTGGAGTCCGGGACTAGGCGCTGAGCAGTTCTTC
CAWSPGLGAEQFF
>TRBD1|.|TRBJ2-7|TRBV5-6
TGTGCCAGCAGCTTGGCCGCCTTTCCGGGACAGGGGATGTACGAGCAGTACTTC
CASSLAAFPGQGMYEQYF
>.|.|TRBJ2-7|TRBV28
TGTGCCAGCACCCCGGACACCACCTACGAGCAGTACTTC
CASTPDTTYEQYF
>.|.|TRBJ2-5|TRBV10-3
TGTGCCATCAGTCCCAGGGAGCAAGAGACCCAGTACTTC
CAISPREQETQYF
>TRBD1|.|TRBJ1-2|TRBV7-2
TGTGCCAGCAGCTTACAGGGGGCGCTTGGCTACACCTTC
CASSLQGALGYTF